This TCR beta chain derives from a study of blood T cell repertoires in COVID-19. Study information: There were acute and convalescent COVID-19 samples, and they came from the United States, Italy and Spain.

This CDR3 comprises 18 residues. The V end was cut by 4 bases, the J end by 8 bases, with 27 bases between. Germline V CDR1 and CDR2: SGDLS, YYNGEE. In the source study's methods: The authors estimated nucleated cell counts from reference gene primer amplification. Sequenced by immunoSEQ multiplex PCR; TCRdb stores in-frame clones only, minus some. Clonal size and the V and J genes are those of that table, whereas D and trimming came from the DNA. The sample lists about 210,000 clones; roughly 88% were seen once. Sequencing was carried out using peripheral blood. The clonotype was recovered from a man aged 40-49 years who had recovered from COVID-19. This sequence joins TRBV9 and TRBJ1-4, with D perhaps matching TRBD1 (5 bases). The CDR3 loop reads CASSPRRGNTATIEKLFF. The CDR3 DNA reads TGTGCCAGCAGCCCCCGGCGGGGGAACACAGCAACTATCGAAAAACTGTTTTTT.